The clone carrying this T cell receptor (beta chain) was counted once. These data originate in a study of blood T cell repertoires in COVID-19. Data came from immunoSEQ multiplex PCR; TCRdb stores just in-frame clones and leaves some out. The table records about 200,000 clones, roughly 88% of them present only once. Germline V gene sequence: CDR1 SEHNR, CDR2 FQNEAQ (reference sequence). The V gene end was trimmed by 6 bases and the J gene end by 2 bases; junction bases not matched to a gene: 13. The CDR3 runs 18 residues. The chain is built from TRBV7-9 and TRBJ1-4; 9 bases are shared with TRBD1. The source of this sequence is a man aged 35 to 55 with acute COVID-19. The sample taken for sequencing was PBMCs or T cells enriched from blood (not recorded which). CDR3 protein: CASSLGQGSFTTNEKLFF. CDR3 in DNA: TGTGCCAGCAGTTTGGGACAGGGAAGTTTTACGACTAATGAAAAACTGTTTTTT.